A selection of T cell receptor beta chains follows, all from one sample in a study of metastatic and nonmetastatic thyroid tumors. TCRdb reanalyzed the PCR reads via MiXCR. The sample gives 5,500 to 7,000 clones, about 30% of which show up once; around 17% is in the top ten. Sequenced material: adjacent normal tissue. These receptor sequences come from a female donor with papillary thyroid cancer or a benign thyroid nodule (not recorded which). Some clones in this sample may be carry-over from other donors' samples. The CDR3 runs from the conserved cysteine through the conserved F or W. D genes are given only for firm matches. For some rows the clone size is stated as once, few or many, or as a class when expanded; others skip it.

abundance	j_gene	d_gene	v_gene	CDR3aa	CDR3nt
few	TRBJ2-1	TRBD2	TRBV7-3	CASRETGLALNEQFF	TGTGCCAGCAGGGAAACGGGACTAGCGCTAAATGAGCAGTTCTTC
-	TRBJ2-1	-	TRBV7-3	CASSLTGGPENEQFF	TGTGCCAGCAGCTTAACGGGGGGCCCCGAAAATGAGCAGTTCTTC
-	TRBJ2-7	-	TRBV20-1	CSARDFHGVDYEQYF	TGCAGTGCTAGAGATTTCCACGGAGTGGATTACGAGCAGTACTTC
few	TRBJ2-7	TRBD2	TRBV7-9	CASGRESYEQYF	TGTGCCAGCGGGAGGGAATCCTACGAGCAGTACTTC
few	TRBJ1-5	TRBD1	TRBV6-2/TRBV6-3	CASRGQSYSNQPQHF	TGTGCCAGCAGGGGACAGTCGTATAGCAATCAGCCCCAGCATTTT
-	TRBJ2-1	TRBD1	TRBV19	CASTRTGLNNEQFF	TGTGCCAGTACGAGGACAGGGCTCAACAATGAGCAGTTCTTC
few	TRBJ1-2	-	TRBV10-2	CASSPGVGTYGYTF	TGCGCCAGCAGTCCAGGGGTCGGCACGTATGGCTACACCTTC
-	TRBJ2-7	-	TRBV7-2	CASSSYEGSYEQYF	TGTGCCAGCAGCTCCTACGAAGGCTCCTACGAGCAGTACTTC
once	TRBJ2-2	-	TRBV11-2	CASSLVYAEAGELFF	TGTGCCAGCAGCTTAGTTTACGCCGAGGCCGGGGAGCTGTTTTTT
-	TRBJ1-1	TRBD1	TRBV30	CAWSTGTGDTEAFF	TGTGCCTGGAGTACCGGGACAGGGGACACTGAAGCTTTCTTT
few	TRBJ2-1	TRBD1	TRBV6-1	CASTSRDRSYNEQFF	TGTGCCAGCACCTCCCGGGACAGGTCCTACAATGAGCAGTTCTTC
-	TRBJ1-3	-	TRBV7-6	CASSGLGGPIGNTIYF	TGTGCCAGCAGCGGCCTCGGAGGGCCGATCGGAAACACCATATATTTT
-	TRBJ2-5	-	TRBV15	CATSRERGGETQYF	TGTGCCACCAGCAGAGAAAGGGGAGGAGAGACCCAGTACTTC
-	TRBJ2-7	-	TRBV20-1	CSARGMSGRSYEQYF	TGCAGTGCTAGAGGTATGAGCGGGCGGTCCTACGAGCAGTACTTC
-	TRBJ1-6	-	TRBV6-1	CASSPKRGGYNSPLHF	TGTGCCAGCAGCCCCAAGAGGGGGGGTTATAATTCACCCCTCCACTTT
-	TRBJ2-7	-	TRBV2	CASSRDNSYEQYF	TGTGCCAGCAGCCGGGACAACTCCTACGAGCAGTACTTC
few	TRBJ1-2	-	TRBV29-1	CSVEEQGGYGYTF	TGCAGCGTTGAAGAACAGGGAGGGTATGGCTACACCTTC
-	TRBJ2-3	TRBD2	TRBV20-1	CSARVTSGMHTDTQYF	TGCAGTGCTAGAGTTACTAGCGGGATGCACACAGATACGCAGTATTTT
few	TRBJ2-7	TRBD1	TRBV19	CASSIGTGGSYEQYF	TGTGCCAGTAGTATAGGGACAGGGGGGAGCTACGAGCAGTACTTC
-	TRBJ1-4	-	TRBV6-1	CASARTQATNEKLFF	TGTGCCAGCGCACGTACCCAAGCAACTAATGAAAAACTGTTTTTT
-	TRBJ1-4	-	TRBV30	CAWGDVKGEKLFF	TGTGCCTGGGGCGATGTGAAGGGCGAAAAACTGTTTTTT
-	TRBJ1-1	-	TRBV19	CASSIEGGTMGRNTEAFF	TGTGCCAGTAGTATCGAAGGGGGGACAATGGGCCGGAACACTGAAGCTTTCTTT
-	TRBJ2-3	-	TRBV6-6	CASSYFDTQYF	TGTGCCAGCAGTTACTTTGATACGCAGTATTTT
-	TRBJ1-6	-	TRBV6-1	CASSPARAGPPLHF	TGTGCCAGCAGCCCCGCGCGGGCGGGACCACCCCTCCACTTT
-	TRBJ2-1	TRBD2	TRBV28	CASSLGLAGGRGWDNEQFF	TGTGCCAGCAGTTTAGGACTAGCGGGAGGGAGAGGTTGGGACAATGAGCAGTTCTTC
few	TRBJ2-7	TRBD1	TRBV12-3/TRBV12-4	CASSRGRWQYF	TGTGCCAGCAGCAGGGGGCGATGGCAGTACTTC
-	TRBJ1-5	TRBD1	TRBV20-1	CSASHPGQLSNQPQHF	TGCAGTGCTAGTCACCCGGGACAGTTAAGCAATCAGCCCCAGCATTTT
few	TRBJ1-4	-	TRBV2	CASSTTGEKLFF	TGTGCCAGCAGTACAACAGGGGAAAAACTGTTTTTT
-	TRBJ1-1	TRBD1	TRBV28	CASSQGWTGTFPRAFF	TGTGCCAGCAGCCAAGGGTGGACAGGGACATTCCCCCGGGCTTTCTTT